This T cell receptor (beta chain) emerged from a study of T-cell reconstitution after alpha-beta-depleted transplantation in children (dated by TCRdb to the mid-2010s). About the full investigation: T-cell immune reconstitution after TCRalphabeta/CD19-depleted allogeneic hematopoietic cell transplantation in children was quantitatively tracked in the study by means of TCR repertoire profiling.

Turning to this clonotype: The target of this receptor is not known. The input lacks base qualities; no much larger clone sits a single base away.

Library prep was done by PCR. Reads for this sample came from an Illumina HiSeq 2500. Molecular barcoding was employed in the preparation of TCR libraries, with unique molecular identifiers being used to normalize TCRbeta repertoire quantification. TCRdb cleaned the public reads at Q25 with fastp, built clones with MiXCR and kept in-frame beta chains. A single entry per CDR3 protein holds the most common genes and DNA from its merged rows. The sample profile shows about 500,000 distinct CDR3 sequences; around a third of them were found once. The top ten constitute around 2.4% of the sample. Taken from cysteine to phenylalanine, the CDR3 has 15 residues. Kept here is only the CDR3 DNA, which spans 45 bases and is read in frame from base 1. Sequences LNHDA (CDR1) and SQIVND (CDR2) are obtained from the germline V gene (reference sequence). V loses 10 bases, J loses 3 bases, and the germline ends lie 21 bases apart.

The sample consisted of PBMCs from the stem cell graft donor, taken from the stem cell graft. The clonotype was recovered from a human donor who donated a stem cell graft to a child with aplastic anemia. This sequence uses TRBV19 and TRBJ1-1, with the identity of the D gene unclear. The nucleotide sequence is given as TGTGCCACCATGCACGTTGATCGGGCGGACACTGAAGCTTTCTTT. The translation is CATMHVDRADTEAFF.